This paragraph reports one T cell receptor beta chain. Its specificity is not known. This record comes from a study of T cells in Graves' hyperthyroidism and ophthalmopathy. Study in general: Sampling of peripheral blood happened at initial diagnosis, prior to any treatment. Study observations and caveats: Ophthalmopathy was identified by the model a median approximately 6.9 months ahead of onset.

Exclusions: uncontrolled infection, other autoimmune disease, pregnancy, lactation. Around 9.9 ml of fresh peripheral blood supplied the PBMCs. TCR beta CDR3 regions were amplified from RNA. The HTBI set primed first-round TCR CDR3 RT-PCR. TCRdb independently ran MiXCR on the multiplex PCR reads; one entry per CDR3 protein. The sample includes 600,000 to 800,000 distinct CDR3 sequences, approximately 36% of them seen just once. The sample comprised blood. This TCR derives from a woman in her forties with Graves' hyperthyroidism.

The CDR3 is CASSYFRGDQPQHF. DNA for the CDR3: TGTGCCAGCAGTTACTTCAGGGGAGATCAGCCCCAGCATTTT. The chain joins TRBV6-5 to TRBJ1-5; D is perhaps TRBD1 (6 bases). CDR1 MNHEY and CDR2 SVGAGI come from the germline V gene. V lost 1 base to trimming and J lost 5 bases, with 9 bases between them. The CDR3 has 14 residues.